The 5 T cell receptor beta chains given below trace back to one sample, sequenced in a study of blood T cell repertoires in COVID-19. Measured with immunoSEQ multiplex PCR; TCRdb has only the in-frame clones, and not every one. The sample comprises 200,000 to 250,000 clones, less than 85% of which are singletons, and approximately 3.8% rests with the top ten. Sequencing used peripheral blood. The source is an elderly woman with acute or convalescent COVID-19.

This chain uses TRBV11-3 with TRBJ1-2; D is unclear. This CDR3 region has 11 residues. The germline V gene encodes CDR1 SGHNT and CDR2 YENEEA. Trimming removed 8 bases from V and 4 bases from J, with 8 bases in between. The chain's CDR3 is CASLLPYGYTF. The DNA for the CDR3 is TGTGCCAGCCTACTTCCCTATGGCTACACCTTC.

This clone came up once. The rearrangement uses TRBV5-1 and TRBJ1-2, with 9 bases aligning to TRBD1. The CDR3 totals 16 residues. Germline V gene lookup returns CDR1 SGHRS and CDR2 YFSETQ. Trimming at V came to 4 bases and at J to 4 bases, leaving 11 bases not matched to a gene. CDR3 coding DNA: TGCGCCAGCAGCCCTACCTCCACAGGGGGCGGCTATGGCTACACCTTC. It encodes CASSPTSTGGGYGYTF.

The DNA of the CDR3 is TGTGCCAGCAGTGTAACAGGGTATGGGGAGACCCAGTACTTC. Translating it yields CASSVTGYGETQYF. The rearrangement uses TRBV5-5 and TRBJ2-5; D is perhaps TRBD1 (6 bases). Germline loops: CDR1 SGHKS, CDR2 YYEKEE (reference sequence). The V and J ends lost 5 bases and 5 bases respectively, with 16 bases between them. There are 14 residues in the CDR3.

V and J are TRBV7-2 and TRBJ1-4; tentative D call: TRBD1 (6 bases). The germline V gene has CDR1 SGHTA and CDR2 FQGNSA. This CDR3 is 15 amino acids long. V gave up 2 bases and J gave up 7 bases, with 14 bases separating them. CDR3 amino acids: CASSLSVGGSEKLFF. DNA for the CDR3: TGTGCCAGCAGCTTATCAGTAGGGGGATCTGAAAAACTGTTTTTT.

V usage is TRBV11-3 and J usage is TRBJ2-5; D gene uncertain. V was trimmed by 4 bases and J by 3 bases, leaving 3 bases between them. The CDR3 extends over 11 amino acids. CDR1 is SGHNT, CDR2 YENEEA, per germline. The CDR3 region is CASSSEETQYF. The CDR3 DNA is TGTGCCAGCAGCTCAGAAGAGACCCAGTACTTC. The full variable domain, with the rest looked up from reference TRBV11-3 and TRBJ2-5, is EAGVVQSPRYKIIEKKQPVAFWCNPISGHNTLYWYLQNLGQGPELLIRYENEEAVDDSQLPKDRFSAERLKGVDSTLKIQPAELGDSAVYLCASSSEETQYFGPGTRLLVL.